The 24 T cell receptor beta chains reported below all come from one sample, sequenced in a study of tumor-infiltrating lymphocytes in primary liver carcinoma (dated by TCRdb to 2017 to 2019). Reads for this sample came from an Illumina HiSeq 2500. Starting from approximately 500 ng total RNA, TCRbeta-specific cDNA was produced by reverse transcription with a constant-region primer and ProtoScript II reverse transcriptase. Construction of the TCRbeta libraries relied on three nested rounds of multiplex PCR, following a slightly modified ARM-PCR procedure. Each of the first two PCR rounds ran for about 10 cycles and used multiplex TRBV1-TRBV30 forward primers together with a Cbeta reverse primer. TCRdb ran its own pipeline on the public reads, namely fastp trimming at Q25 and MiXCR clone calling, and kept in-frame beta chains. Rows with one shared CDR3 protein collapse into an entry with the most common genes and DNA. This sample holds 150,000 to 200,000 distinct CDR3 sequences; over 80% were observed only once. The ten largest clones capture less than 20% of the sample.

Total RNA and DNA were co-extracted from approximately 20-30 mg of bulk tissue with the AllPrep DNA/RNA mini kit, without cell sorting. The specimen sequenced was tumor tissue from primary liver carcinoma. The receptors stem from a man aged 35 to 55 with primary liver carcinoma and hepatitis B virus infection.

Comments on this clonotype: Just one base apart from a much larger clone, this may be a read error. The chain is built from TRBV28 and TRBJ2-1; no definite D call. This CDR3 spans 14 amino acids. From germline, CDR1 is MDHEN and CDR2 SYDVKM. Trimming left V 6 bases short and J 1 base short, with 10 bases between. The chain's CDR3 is CASSPQSSYNEQFF. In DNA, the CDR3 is TGTGCCAGCAGCCCTCAGAGTTCCTACAATGAGCAGTTCTTC.

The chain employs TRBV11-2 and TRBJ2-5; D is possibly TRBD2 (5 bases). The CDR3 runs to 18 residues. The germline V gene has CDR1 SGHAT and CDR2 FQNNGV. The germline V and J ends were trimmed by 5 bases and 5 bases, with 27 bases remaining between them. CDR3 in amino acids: CASSPSSIHGIRRETQYF. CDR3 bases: TGTGCCAGCAGCCCTAGCTCAATCCATGGTATTAGGCGGGAGACCCAGTACTTC.

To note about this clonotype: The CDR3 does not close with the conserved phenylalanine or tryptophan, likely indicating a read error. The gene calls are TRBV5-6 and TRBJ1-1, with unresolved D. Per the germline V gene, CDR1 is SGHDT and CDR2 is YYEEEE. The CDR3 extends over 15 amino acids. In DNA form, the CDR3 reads TGTACCAGCAGCTTTCCGGGCCTTATTCCCACTGAAGCTTTCTAT. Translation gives CTSSFPGLIPTEAFY.

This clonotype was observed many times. CDR3 nucleotide sequence: TGTGCCAGCAGTATGGGACAGTCATGGGAAAAACTGTTTTTT. It specifies CASSMGQSWEKLFF. The V gene is TRBV28, the J gene TRBJ1-4, with TRBD1 matching over 7 bases. Germline CDR1 MDHEN, CDR2 SYDVKM. This CDR3 region has 14 residues. J was trimmed by 8 bases and V by 5 bases; bases with no gene match: 8.

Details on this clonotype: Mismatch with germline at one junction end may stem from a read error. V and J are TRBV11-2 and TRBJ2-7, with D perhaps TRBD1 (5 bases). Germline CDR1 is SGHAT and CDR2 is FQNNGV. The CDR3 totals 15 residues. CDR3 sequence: CASSLLWTWENERYF. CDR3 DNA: TGTGCCAGCAGCTTACTATGGACATGGGAAAACGAGCGGTACTTC. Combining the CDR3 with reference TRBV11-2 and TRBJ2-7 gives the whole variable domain EAGVAQSPRYKIIEKRQSVAFWCNPISGHATLYWYQQILGQGPKLLIQFQNNGVVDDSQLPKDRFSAERLKGVDSTLKIQPAKLEDSAVYLCASSLLWTWENERYFGPGTRLTVT.

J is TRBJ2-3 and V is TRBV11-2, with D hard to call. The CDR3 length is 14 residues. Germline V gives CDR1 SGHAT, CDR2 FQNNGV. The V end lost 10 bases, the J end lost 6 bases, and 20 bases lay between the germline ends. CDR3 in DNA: TGTGCCACCGGCCCCCCAGGCCGGGCGGATACGCAGTATTTT. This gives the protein CATGPPGRADTQYF.

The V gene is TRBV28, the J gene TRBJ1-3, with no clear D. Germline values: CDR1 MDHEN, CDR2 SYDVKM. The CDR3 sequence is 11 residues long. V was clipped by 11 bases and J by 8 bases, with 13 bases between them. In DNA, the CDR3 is TGTGCCGGCGTCAGAAAAGACACCATATATTTT. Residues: CAGVRKDTIYF.

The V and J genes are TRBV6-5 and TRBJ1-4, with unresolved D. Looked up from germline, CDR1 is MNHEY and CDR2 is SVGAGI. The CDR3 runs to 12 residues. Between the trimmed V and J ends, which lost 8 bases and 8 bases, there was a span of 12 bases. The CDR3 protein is CASWREKEKLFF. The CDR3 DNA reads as TGTGCCAGCTGGCGGGAGAAAGAAAAACTGTTTTTT.

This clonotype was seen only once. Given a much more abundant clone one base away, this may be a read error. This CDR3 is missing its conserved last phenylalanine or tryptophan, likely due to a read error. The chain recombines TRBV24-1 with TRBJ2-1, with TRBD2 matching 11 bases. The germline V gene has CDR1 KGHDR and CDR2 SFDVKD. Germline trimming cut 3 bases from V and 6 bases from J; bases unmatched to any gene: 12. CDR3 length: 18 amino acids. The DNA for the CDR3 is TGTGCCACCAGTGATCACCAGGGAACTAGCGGGAGAATCAATGAGCAGTTCCTC. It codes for CATSDHQGTSGRINEQFL.

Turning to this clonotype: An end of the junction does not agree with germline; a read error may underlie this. The DNA of the CDR3 is TGCAGTGCTGACTTGGGGGCTAGCGGGAGGCTGTACCAAGAGAGCCAGTACTTC. Amino acids: CSADLGASGRLYQESQYF. V usage is TRBV20-1 and J usage is TRBJ2-5; 11 nucleotides agree with TRBD2. The germline V gene encodes CDR1 DFQATT and CDR2 SNEGSKA (reference sequence). This CDR3 comprises 18 residues.

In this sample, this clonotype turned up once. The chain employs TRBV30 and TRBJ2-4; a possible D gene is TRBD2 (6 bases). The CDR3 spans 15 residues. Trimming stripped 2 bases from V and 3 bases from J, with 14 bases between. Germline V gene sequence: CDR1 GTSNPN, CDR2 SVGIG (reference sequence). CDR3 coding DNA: TGTGCCTGGAGTAACCCGGGGGTAATCAAAAACATTCAGTACTTC. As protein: CAWSNPGVIKNIQYF.

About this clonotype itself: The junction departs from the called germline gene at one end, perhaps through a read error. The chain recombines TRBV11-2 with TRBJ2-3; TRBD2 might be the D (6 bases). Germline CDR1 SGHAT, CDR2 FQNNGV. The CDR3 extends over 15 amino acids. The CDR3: CVSSDIGSFTDTQYF. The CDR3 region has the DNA TGTGTCAGCAGCGATATCGGGAGTTTTACAGATACGCAATATTTT.

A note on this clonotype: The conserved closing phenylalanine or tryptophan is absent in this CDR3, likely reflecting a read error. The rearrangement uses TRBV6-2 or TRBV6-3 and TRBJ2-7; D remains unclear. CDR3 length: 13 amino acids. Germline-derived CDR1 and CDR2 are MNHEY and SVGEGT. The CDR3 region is CANSYEVPYEQYL. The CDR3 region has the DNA TGTGCCAACAGTTACGAGGTTCCCTACGAGCAGTACTTA.

This chain's CDR3 is CASKPPGLAGMYNEQFF. CDR3 in DNA: TGTGCCAGCAAACCACCTGGACTAGCGGGGATGTACAATGAGCAGTTCTTC. V and J are TRBV6-5 and TRBJ2-1; 12 nucleotides align to TRBD2. Germline loops: CDR1 MNHEY, CDR2 SVGAGI. The length of the CDR3 is 17 residues. Unmatched junction bases numbered 11, after V lost 7 bases and J lost 4 bases.

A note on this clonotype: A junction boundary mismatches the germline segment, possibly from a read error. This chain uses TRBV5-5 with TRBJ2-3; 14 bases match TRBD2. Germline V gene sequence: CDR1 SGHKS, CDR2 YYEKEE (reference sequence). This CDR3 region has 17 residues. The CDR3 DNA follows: TGTGCCAGCAGCCCGACCGGGACTAGCGGGAGTGGAAATACGCAGGATTTT. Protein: CASSPTGTSGSGNTQDF.

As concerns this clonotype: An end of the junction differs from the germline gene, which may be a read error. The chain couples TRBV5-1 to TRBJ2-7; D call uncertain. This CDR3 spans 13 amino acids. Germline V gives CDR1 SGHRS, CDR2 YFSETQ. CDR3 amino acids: CASSLTSSCEQHF. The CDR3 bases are TGCGCCAGCAGCTTGACCAGTTCCTGCGAGCAGCACTTC.

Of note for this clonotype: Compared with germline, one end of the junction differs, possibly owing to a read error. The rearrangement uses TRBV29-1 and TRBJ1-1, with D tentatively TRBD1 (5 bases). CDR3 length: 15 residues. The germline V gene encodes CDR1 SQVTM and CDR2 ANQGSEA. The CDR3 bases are TGCAGCGTTCTTCCTGGGTGGGGGATGAACACTGAAGCTATCTTT. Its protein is CSVLPGWGMNTEAIF.

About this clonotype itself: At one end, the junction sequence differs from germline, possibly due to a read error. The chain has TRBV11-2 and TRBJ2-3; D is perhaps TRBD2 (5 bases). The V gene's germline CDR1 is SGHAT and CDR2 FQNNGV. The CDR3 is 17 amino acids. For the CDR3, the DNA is TGTGTCAGCAGCATAGATCCCGGGGAGACTAGCACAGATACGCAGTATTTT. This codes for CVSSIDPGETSTDTQYF.

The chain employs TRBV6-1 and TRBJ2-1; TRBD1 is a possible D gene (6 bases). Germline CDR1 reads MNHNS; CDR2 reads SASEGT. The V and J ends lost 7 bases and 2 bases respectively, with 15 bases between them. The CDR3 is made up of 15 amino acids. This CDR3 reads CASTLGEGAYNEQFF. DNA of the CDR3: TGTGCCAGCACACTAGGCGAGGGGGCCTACAATGAGCAGTTCTTC.

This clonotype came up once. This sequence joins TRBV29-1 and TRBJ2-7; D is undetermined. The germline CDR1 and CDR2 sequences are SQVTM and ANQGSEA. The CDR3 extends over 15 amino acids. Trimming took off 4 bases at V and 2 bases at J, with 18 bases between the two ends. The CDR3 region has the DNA TGCAGCGTTGCGAGTGGTTGGGCGATGGCCTACGAGCAGTACTTC. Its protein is CSVASGWAMAYEQYF.

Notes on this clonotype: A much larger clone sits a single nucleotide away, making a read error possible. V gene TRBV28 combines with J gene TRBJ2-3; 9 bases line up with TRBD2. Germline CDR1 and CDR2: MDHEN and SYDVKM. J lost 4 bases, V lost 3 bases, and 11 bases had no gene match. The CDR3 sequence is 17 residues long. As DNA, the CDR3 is TGTGCCAGCAGTTTGGGGCTTAGCGGGAGCGTCTCAGATACGCAGTATTTT. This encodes CASSLGLSGSVSDTQYF.

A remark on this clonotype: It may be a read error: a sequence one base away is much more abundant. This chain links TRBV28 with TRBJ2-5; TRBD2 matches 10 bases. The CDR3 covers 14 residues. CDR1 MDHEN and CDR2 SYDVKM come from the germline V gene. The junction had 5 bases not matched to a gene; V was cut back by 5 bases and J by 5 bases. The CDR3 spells CASSVSSGSETQYF. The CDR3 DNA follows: TGTGCCAGCAGTGTGTCTAGCGGGAGTGAGACCCAGTACTTC. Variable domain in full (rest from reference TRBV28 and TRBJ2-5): DVKVTQSSRYLVKRTGEKVFLECVQDMDHENMFWYRQDPGLGLRLIYFSYDVKMKEKGDIPEGYSVSREKKERFSLILESASTNQTSMYLCASSVSSGSETQYFGPGTRLLVL.

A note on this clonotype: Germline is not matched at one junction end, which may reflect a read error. In nucleotides, the CDR3 is TGTGCCAACAGCTCGAAGACTAGGGGAGAGACTCAGTACTTT. It codes for CANSSKTRGETQYF. V gene TRBV5-5 combines with J gene TRBJ2-5; D might be TRBD2 (6 bases). The CDR3 is 14 residues long. Germline CDR1 SGHKS, CDR2 YYEKEE (reference sequence).

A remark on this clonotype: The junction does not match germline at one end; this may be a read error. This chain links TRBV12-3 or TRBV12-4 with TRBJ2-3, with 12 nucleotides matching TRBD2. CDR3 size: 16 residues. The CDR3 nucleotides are TGTGCCAGCAGTTTGAGGACTAGCGGGGTCACAGAAACGCAGTATTTT. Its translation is CASSLRTSGVTETQYF.